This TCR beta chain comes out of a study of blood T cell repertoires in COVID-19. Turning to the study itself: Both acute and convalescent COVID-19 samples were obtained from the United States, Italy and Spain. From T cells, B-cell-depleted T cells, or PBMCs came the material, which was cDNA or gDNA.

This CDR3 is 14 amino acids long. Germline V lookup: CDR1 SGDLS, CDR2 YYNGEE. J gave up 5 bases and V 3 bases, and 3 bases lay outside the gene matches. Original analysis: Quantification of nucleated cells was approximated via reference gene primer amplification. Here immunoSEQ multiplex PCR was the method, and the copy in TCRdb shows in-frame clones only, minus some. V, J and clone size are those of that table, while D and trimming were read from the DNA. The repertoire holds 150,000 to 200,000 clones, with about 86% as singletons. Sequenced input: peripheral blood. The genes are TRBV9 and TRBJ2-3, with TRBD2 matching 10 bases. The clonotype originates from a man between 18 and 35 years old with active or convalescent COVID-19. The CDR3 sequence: CASSERGGVDTQYF. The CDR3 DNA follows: TGTGCCAGCAGCGAGCGGGGGGGAGTAGATACGCAGTATTTT.